This T cell receptor (beta chain) comes out of a study of T cells in Graves' hyperthyroidism and ophthalmopathy (dated by TCRdb to between 2018 and 2021). Notes on the research overall: Peripheral blood was sampled at the time of initial diagnosis, prior to any treatment. To identify TCR V-J signatures that set the groups apart, the researchers used a discovery cohort of 90 to 100 patients, made up of 40 to 45 with Graves' ophthalmopathy and some 58 with stable Graves' hyperthyroidism. An independent validation cohort of around 19 hyperthyroidism patients and 17 patients who later progressed to ophthalmopathy tested prospective prediction of ophthalmopathy. The 100 discovery patients were divided at random into training and test sets in a 7:3 ratio. In roughly six Graves' hyperthyroidism patients, the study also compared T-cell repertoires from thyroid tissue with T-cell repertoires from blood. Once sampling was done, hyperthyroidism patients were given methimazole at a starting dose of 30 mg daily, whereas ophthalmopathy patients were given high-dose intravenous methylprednisolone. The paper reports TCR Vbeta CDR3 sequencing of some 140 peripheral blood samples: approximately 41 ophthalmopathy, about 75 hyperthyroidism and some 17 progressor patients. The paper as a whole reports these results and caveats: In cross-validation, a model built on a 13 V-J signature told ophthalmopathy apart from stable hyperthyroidism with roughly 87% sensitivity and roughly 81% specificity, and in testing the same model reached 80%/75%. Most expanded thyroid clonotypes (frequency above 0.001) were also detected in blood, suggesting blood repertoires may reflect thyroid immune responses. No statistical method was used to fix the sample size in advance, and group allocation was not hidden from the investigators. In validation, progression to ophthalmopathy was predicted by the model with 70.59% sensitivity and 72.22% specificity, a median of roughly 6 months before onset.

V and J lose 6 bases and 3 bases, and a span of 24 bases separates them. CDR1 MDHEN and CDR2 SYDVKM are derived from the germline V gene. From cysteine to phenylalanine, the CDR3 is 17 amino acids long. Just the 51-base CDR3 DNA is kept, in frame starting at base 1. TCR beta CDR3 regions were amplified from RNA transcripts. For the first round of RT-PCR on the TCR CDR3, the HTBI primer set was used together with the Qiagen OneStep RT-PCR kit. Libraries were constructed in a second round of multiplex PCR, after which size selection and purification were carried out. Libraries were sequenced paired-end with 100 bp reads on an Illumina HiSeq2000. On the authors' methods: SOAPnuke was used to process the raw data, with reads discarded if the reads contained adapters or uncalled bases, had a mean Phred below 15, or lacked an exact constant-primer or identifier match. COPE v1.2.5 was used to merge the high-quality paired reads, and each unique nucleotide sequence was defined as a clonotype. MiTCR v1.1 was used to align the clonotypes against IMGT TRBV, TRBD and TRBJ reference segments. Analysis was restricted to V-J combinations with a frequency above 0.0001, which covered roughly 99% of repertoires. The TCS score was defined as F50 (clonal expansion) divided by E x V (chaos), with BLOSUM62-based TCRdist calculated between CDR3 peptides within each V-J. Welch's t-statistics and random forest reduced fewer than 550 V-J features to roughly 13, which were used in a naive Bayes classifier (R e1071). Using fastp trimming at Q25 and MiXCR clonotype assembly, TCRdb reanalyzed the public sequencing data and kept in-frame beta chains. Rows are unified per CDR3 protein, each entry keeping the most common DNA and genes. What appears here as the V and J calls and clone size reflects TCRdb's work, not the paper's. The sample table holds around 500,000 distinct CDR3 sequences, of which around a fifth were seen once. The ten biggest clones cover approximately 49% of the sample.

Ophthalmopathy patients had moderately to severely active disease, with a Clinical Activity Score of 3 or more, a NOSPECS grade of 4 or more, and a disease duration of less than 3 months. Exclusion was applied to patients with uncontrolled infections, other autoimmune diseases, pregnancy or lactation. Diagnoses relied on clinical symptoms, serum thyroxine and TRAb, thyroid ultrasound and orbital computed tomography. Ficoll-Paque density gradient centrifugation was used to isolate PBMCs from about 10 ml of fresh peripheral blood. Trizol reagent was used to extract total RNA, and RNA quality was then checked on an Agilent 2100 Bioanalyzer. This clonotype was recorded at least ten times. There is no known antigen for this receptor. Base-call qualities are not available, and no considerably larger clone is one nucleotide away.

Sequenced: blood. This receptor was taken from a woman aged 65 to 85 with Graves' ophthalmopathy. This receptor chain uses TRBV28 and TRBJ2-7; TRBD2 is a weak D gene call, 5 bases matching. CDR3 loop: CASSPFAGPLALYEQYF. The sequenced DNA: TGTGCCAGCAGCCCCTTCGCGGGTCCCCTAGCCCTCTACGAGCAGTACTTC.